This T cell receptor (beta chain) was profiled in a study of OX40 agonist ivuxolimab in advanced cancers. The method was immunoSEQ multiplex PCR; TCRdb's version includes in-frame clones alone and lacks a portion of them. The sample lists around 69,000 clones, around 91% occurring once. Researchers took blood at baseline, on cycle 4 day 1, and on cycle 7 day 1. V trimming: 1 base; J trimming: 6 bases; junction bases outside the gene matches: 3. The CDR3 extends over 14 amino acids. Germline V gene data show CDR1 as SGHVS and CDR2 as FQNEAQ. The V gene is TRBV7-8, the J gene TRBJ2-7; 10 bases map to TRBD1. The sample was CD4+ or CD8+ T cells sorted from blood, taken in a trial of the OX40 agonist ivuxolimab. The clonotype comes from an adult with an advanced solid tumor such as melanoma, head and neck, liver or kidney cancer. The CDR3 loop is CASSLGTGGGEQYF. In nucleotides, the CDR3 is TGTGCCAGCAGCTTAGGGACAGGGGGAGGCGAGCAGTACTTC.